This T cell receptor beta chain was identified in a study of shared clonotypes between healthy human individuals. The method was immunoSEQ multiplex PCR; TCRdb's version includes in-frame clones alone and lacks a portion of them. The data show around 610,000 clones, 90% to 97% seen once. With 2 bases removed from V and 0 bases from J, the gap between germline ends came to 7 bases. The CDR3 totals 15 residues. Germline lookup yields CDR1 MDHEN and CDR2 SYDVKM. Terminally differentiated effector memory CD45RA+ cells were excluded from the naive CD8 cells, which were CD45RO-negative and positively selected for CCR7. A word on this clone: Its antigen is unknown.

Study-wide results and limits: Across subsets, estimated richness was generally greater for naive than for memory populations.

Sequenced material: naive CD8+ T cells sorted from blood. The sequence was collected from a young woman in good health. This chain links TRBV28 with TRBJ1-4; D is undetermined. As DNA, the CDR3 is TGTGCCAGCAGTTTAGTCGCAGCAACTAATGAAAAACTGTTTTTT. It encodes CASSLVAATNEKLFF.